The entry below gives a single TCR beta chain sequence along with its context. Its specificity is unknown. Germline values: CDR1 MDHEN, CDR2 SYDVKM. CDR3 length equals 13 residues. Trimming removed 6 bases at V and 0 bases at J, with 8 bases between. The source of the sample is a study of radiation and T cells in renal cell carcinoma. The study, taken as a whole, reports: Without pretreatment biopsies, baseline tumor clonotype presence was undetermined. Top tumor clonotypes rose in blood 2 weeks post-radiation, then contracted.

TCRdb's table, derived via immunoSEQ multiplex PCR, lists solely in-frame clones and lacks some. The sample comprises roughly 150,000 clones, roughly nine tenths of which are singletons, and roughly 4% rests with the top ten. Sample time point: baseline pretreatment blood. Treatment described: 15 Gy SBRT to primary tumor, nephrectomy 4 weeks later. Blood was sampled at baseline, 2 weeks and 4 weeks after SBRT. The patient's renal cell carcinoma had clear cell pathology. This TCR came from a woman in her seventies with renal cell carcinoma. The chain links TRBV28 to TRBJ1-1; weak D call: TRBD1 (5 bases). Here the sequenced sample was blood, taken from a patient whose treatment included radiotherapy and nephrectomy. CDR3 in amino acids: CASRDTMNTEAFF. CDR3 DNA sequence: TGTGCCAGCAGGGACACAATGAACACTGAAGCTTTCTTT. The whole variable domain, remainder taken from reference TRBV28 and TRBJ1-1, is DVKVTQSSRYLVKRTGEKVFLECVQDMDHENMFWYRQDPGLGLRLIYFSYDVKMKEKGDIPEGYSVSREKKERFSLILESASTNQTSMYLCASRDTMNTEAFFGQGTRLTVV.